The clone carrying this T cell receptor (beta chain) was observed a handful of times. Antigen unknown. The sample comes from a study of human T cells and chemical hapten exposure. General study results and limits: Healthy people's immune response may differ from that of the donors, who had alopecia. TCRs exceeding a frequency of 1 in 1000 stayed unchanged under DPC sensitization.

Time point noted: patch test 1, 2 weeks after DPC sensitization. The treatment here: therapeutic diphenylcyclopropenone sensitization with weekly scalp DPC. The library labeled individual cDNA molecules by adding unique molecular identifiers to them. From the RACE reads, TCRdb called clonotypes with MiXCR, one entry per CDR3 protein. The sample lists tens of thousands of distinct CDR3 sequences, about a tenth occurring once. The V gene's germline CDR1 is SQVTM and CDR2 ANQGSEA. The CDR3 totals 12 residues. V dropped 7 bases and J dropped 2 bases, with 10 bases sitting between them. Here the sequenced sample was whole blood, taken in connection with sensitization to the hapten diphenylcyclopropenone (DPC). The TCR was taken from a woman in her 50s with alopecia areata. Some clones in this sample may be carry-over from other donors' samples. The chain employs TRBV29-1 and TRBJ2-3; a possible D gene is TRBD1 (5 bases). This chain's CDR3 is CSARALTDTQYF. The CDR3 nucleotides read TGCAGCGCCAGGGCTCTCACAGATACGCAGTATTTT.